This note documents a single T cell receptor beta chain sequence. This sample was taken from a study of blood T cells in healthy people across ages. Isolation of PBMCs gave at least 6 million cells per sample. This CDR3 region has 11 residues. Germline CDR1 SGHNT, CDR2 YENEEA. V lost 5 bases to trimming and J lost 6 bases, with 4 bases between them. A second PCR, run for about 7 to 11 cycles, used a sample-barcoded 5' primer plus a J-beta primer mix. A minimum of 2.5 million CDR3-containing paired-end reads was obtained for each sample. A single record per CDR3 protein comes from TCRdb applying MiXCR to the 5' RACE reads. In the table there are around 500,000 distinct CDR3 sequences, roughly a quarter of which are singletons. These data also featured in a second study, about T cells of mothers and their children.

The rearrangement joins TRBV11-3 to TRBJ2-2; D ambiguous. Specimen: blood. This sequence was found in a boy under 10 years old in good health. CDR3 DNA sequence: TGTGCCAGCAGCACGTCCGGGGAGCTGTTTTTT. This encodes CASSTSGELFF.